This is a list of T cell receptor beta chains from one sample in a study of blood T cell repertoires in COVID-19. Clones were read by immunoSEQ multiplex PCR, and TCRdb kept only the in-frame ones, dropping some. This table holds 170,000 or so clones, approximately 88% found once. Sequencing was done on a sample of peripheral blood. These receptors originate from a woman aged 60 to 75 with acute or convalescent COVID-19. Both conserved end residues are part of each CDR3. The D gene is left open where the match is weak. Some rows have no size entry. The others give once, few or many, or a class for an expanded clone.

clone_size: -; v_call: TRBV9; j_call: TRBJ2-3; d_call: TRBD1; cdr3_nt: TGTGCCAGCAGCTCCGGGACAGTCAGGAGCACAGATACGCAGTATTTT; cdr3_aa: CASSSGTVRSTDTQYF
clone_size: -; v_call: TRBV9; j_call: TRBJ1-2; d_call: -; cdr3_nt: TGTGCCAGCAGCCCCATAGCCCCGGGGGAAAACTATGGCTACACCTTC; cdr3_aa: CASSPIAPGENYGYTF
clone_size: -; v_call: TRBV19; j_call: TRBJ1-1; d_call: -; cdr3_nt: TGTGCCAGTAGTACCCCGGAGTTTTACACTGAAGCTTTCTTT; cdr3_aa: CASSTPEFYTEAFF
clone_size: once; v_call: TRBV28; j_call: TRBJ1-4; d_call: TRBD1; cdr3_nt: TGTGCCAGCTATGCCGGGACAGGCCGTGAAAAACTGTTTTTT; cdr3_aa: CASYAGTGREKLFF
clone_size: -; v_call: TRBV5-1; j_call: TRBJ1-2; d_call: TRBD1; cdr3_nt: TGCGCCAGCAGCTTGGAAGGGGGCAATGGCTACACCTTC; cdr3_aa: CASSLEGGNGYTF
clone_size: -; v_call: TRBV7-3; j_call: TRBJ2-3; d_call: -; cdr3_nt: TGTGCCAGCAGCTTAAACGCAGTCCAAACAGATACGCAGTATTTT; cdr3_aa: CASSLNAVQTDTQYF
clone_size: -; v_call: TRBV5-6; j_call: TRBJ1-3; d_call: TRBD1; cdr3_nt: TGTGCCAGCAGCCCCATGGCCAGGGGGACTGGAAACACCATATATTTT; cdr3_aa: CASSPMARGTGNTIYF
clone_size: -; v_call: TRBV25-1; j_call: TRBJ2-2; d_call: -; cdr3_nt: TGTGCCAGCAGTGATTTGGGGGCGGGTGACACCGGGGAGCTGTTTTTT; cdr3_aa: CASSDLGAGDTGELFF
clone_size: -; v_call: TRBV10-3; j_call: TRBJ2-3; d_call: -; cdr3_nt: TGTGCCATCAGACAGGGATCAGATACGCAGTATTTT; cdr3_aa: CAIRQGSDTQYF
clone_size: -; v_call: TRBV28; j_call: TRBJ2-7; d_call: TRBD1; cdr3_nt: TGTGCCAGCAGCCAAGGAGGGACAGGGACTTACGAGCAGTACTTC; cdr3_aa: CASSQGGTGTYEQYF
clone_size: -; v_call: TRBV4-2; j_call: TRBJ2-3; d_call: TRBD1; cdr3_nt: TGTGCCAGCAGCCAAGAAGGACAGGGAGAAGGCACAGATACGCAGTATTTT; cdr3_aa: CASSQEGQGEGTDTQYF
clone_size: -; v_call: TRBV30; j_call: TRBJ2-2; d_call: TRBD2; cdr3_nt: TGTGCCTGGACGCGCTCCGGACTAGCGGGGAACACCGGGGAGCTGTTTTTT; cdr3_aa: CAWTRSGLAGNTGELFF
clone_size: -; v_call: TRBV4-1; j_call: TRBJ1-5; d_call: TRBD1; cdr3_nt: TGCGCCAGCAGCCAGGGACAGGGGATAGGTCAGCCCCAGCATTTT; cdr3_aa: CASSQGQGIGQPQHF
clone_size: -; v_call: TRBV19; j_call: TRBJ1-3; d_call: TRBD1; cdr3_nt: TGTGCCAGTAGTACCGGGACAGCTGGAAACACCATATATTTT; cdr3_aa: CASSTGTAGNTIYF
clone_size: -; v_call: TRBV4-2; j_call: TRBJ1-1; d_call: -; cdr3_nt: TGTGCCAGCAGCCCAGACGGCCAGGTCAACACTGAAGCTTTCTTT; cdr3_aa: CASSPDGQVNTEAFF
clone_size: -; v_call: TRBV9; j_call: TRBJ1-6; d_call: TRBD1; cdr3_nt: TGTGCCAGCAGCGGAGGGAACAGGGGGTATAATTCACCCCTCCACTTT; cdr3_aa: CASSGGNRGYNSPLHF
clone_size: -; v_call: TRBV28; j_call: TRBJ2-5; d_call: -; cdr3_nt: TGTGCCAGCAGTGGGGACGGGGGACGCCAAGAGACCCAGTACTTC; cdr3_aa: CASSGDGGRQETQYF
clone_size: -; v_call: TRBV12-3/TRBV12-4; j_call: TRBJ1-6; d_call: -; cdr3_nt: TGTGCCAGCAGAGACGAATCAGGGTCACCCCTCCACTTT; cdr3_aa: CASRDESGSPLHF
clone_size: -; v_call: TRBV19; j_call: TRBJ2-1; d_call: TRBD1; cdr3_nt: TGTGCCAGTAAGGCCGGGACAGGGTACGGCGATGAGCAGTTCTTC; cdr3_aa: CASKAGTGYGDEQFF
clone_size: -; v_call: TRBV28; j_call: TRBJ1-3; d_call: -; cdr3_nt: TGTGCCAGCACCCTTCCACAGGGCCGCTCTGGAAACACCATATATTTT; cdr3_aa: CASTLPQGRSGNTIYF
clone_size: few; v_call: TRBV5-8; j_call: TRBJ1-5; d_call: -; cdr3_nt: TGTGCCAGCAGCTTATCCGGGGGTTCAAAAGCGACCCAGCATTTT; cdr3_aa: CASSLSGGSKATQHF
clone_size: -; v_call: TRBV5-1; j_call: TRBJ2-2; d_call: TRBD1; cdr3_nt: TGCGCCAGCAGCTTGAGTCCCGACAGGGTCACCGGGGAGCTGTTTTTT; cdr3_aa: CASSLSPDRVTGELFF
clone_size: -; v_call: TRBV28; j_call: TRBJ1-2; d_call: -; cdr3_nt: TGTGCCAGCAGTTCCCCACAGGGCGGCGGCTACACCTTC; cdr3_aa: CASSSPQGGGYTF
clone_size: -; v_call: TRBV5-4; j_call: TRBJ1-2; d_call: -; cdr3_nt: TGTGCCAGCAGCTTGAATAATGGCTACACCTTC; cdr3_aa: CASSLNNGYTF
clone_size: -; v_call: TRBV11-2; j_call: TRBJ2-7; d_call: -; cdr3_nt: TGTGCCAGCAGCTTGGACAGAATTCAAACCTACGAGCAGTACTTC; cdr3_aa: CASSLDRIQTYEQYF
clone_size: -; v_call: TRBV2; j_call: TRBJ2-1; d_call: TRBD2; cdr3_nt: TGTGCCAGCAGTGAACCCCCTAGCGGACCCTACAATGAGCAGTTCTTC; cdr3_aa: CASSEPPSGPYNEQFF
clone_size: -; v_call: TRBV7-2; j_call: TRBJ1-1; d_call: TRBD1; cdr3_nt: TGTGCCAGCAGCTTCTCAGGGGGGAACACTGAAGCTTTCTTT; cdr3_aa: CASSFSGGNTEAFF
clone_size: -; v_call: TRBV7-9; j_call: TRBJ1-6; d_call: -; cdr3_nt: TGTGCCAGCAGCTTAGGCCTTAGGACGGGGAATTCACCCCTCCACTTT; cdr3_aa: CASSLGLRTGNSPLHF
clone_size: -; v_call: TRBV27; j_call: TRBJ1-1; d_call: -; cdr3_nt: TGTGCCAGCAGTACCACCCTTCCCAGTTTGGCTTTCTTT; cdr3_aa: CASSTTLPSLAFF
clone_size: -; v_call: TRBV15; j_call: TRBJ2-7; d_call: -; cdr3_nt: TGTGCCACCAGCAGAGCCAAGAGCTCCTACGAGCAGTACTTC; cdr3_aa: CATSRAKSSYEQYF
clone_size: -; v_call: TRBV6-5; j_call: TRBJ2-3; d_call: TRBD2; cdr3_nt: TGTGCCAGCTCACTAGCGGGGGGCACAGATACGCAGTATTTT; cdr3_aa: CASSLAGGTDTQYF
clone_size: -; v_call: TRBV4-3; j_call: TRBJ1-3; d_call: -; cdr3_nt: TGCGCCAGCAGCCAAGATGGCGGGAGCTCTGGAAACACCATATATTTT; cdr3_aa: CASSQDGGSSGNTIYF
clone_size: -; v_call: TRBV5-1; j_call: TRBJ1-5; d_call: -; cdr3_nt: TGCGCCAGCAGCTTGGCAGGGGCCGGACAGCCCCAGCATTTT; cdr3_aa: CASSLAGAGQPQHF
clone_size: once; v_call: TRBV7-9; j_call: TRBJ1-6; d_call: -; cdr3_nt: TGTGCCAGCAGCTTAGGGGGAGCCTATAATTCACCCCTCCACTTT; cdr3_aa: CASSLGGAYNSPLHF
clone_size: -; v_call: TRBV6-1; j_call: TRBJ2-2; d_call: TRBD1; cdr3_nt: TGTGCCAGCAGTGAAATGGGACAGGGGGCTATCAGGGAGCTGTTTTTT; cdr3_aa: CASSEMGQGAIRELFF
clone_size: few; v_call: TRBV18; j_call: TRBJ2-1; d_call: -; cdr3_nt: TGTGCCAGCTCACCTGGAAGCGCCGGTAGCTCCTACAATGAGCAGTTCTTC; cdr3_aa: CASSPGSAGSSYNEQFF
clone_size: -; v_call: TRBV18; j_call: TRBJ1-1; d_call: -; cdr3_nt: TGTGCCAGCTCAGCCCCTCGGGGGACGGCTAACACTGAAGCTTTCTTT; cdr3_aa: CASSAPRGTANTEAFF
clone_size: -; v_call: TRBV18; j_call: TRBJ2-2; d_call: TRBD2; cdr3_nt: TGTGCCAGCTCACCGCGACTAGCGGGGGGACTCGCGAACACCGGGGAGCTGTTTTTT; cdr3_aa: CASSPRLAGGLANTGELFF
clone_size: -; v_call: TRBV18; j_call: TRBJ1-1; d_call: -; cdr3_nt: TGTGCCAGCTCATTACAGGGAAAGAACACTGAAGCTTTCTTT; cdr3_aa: CASSLQGKNTEAFF
clone_size: -; v_call: TRBV19; j_call: TRBJ1-5; d_call: -; cdr3_nt: TGTGCCAGTAGTACGTTGAGGGCCGATCAGCCCCAGCATTTT; cdr3_aa: CASSTLRADQPQHF
clone_size: -; v_call: TRBV24-1; j_call: TRBJ2-1; d_call: TRBD2; cdr3_nt: TGTGCCACCAGTGGGGAGGTAAACGGGGGGAGCTCCTACAATGAGCAGTTCTTC; cdr3_aa: CATSGEVNGGSSYNEQFF
clone_size: -; v_call: TRBV7-2; j_call: TRBJ2-7; d_call: TRBD2; cdr3_nt: TGTGCCAGCAGCGGACTAGCGGGGGGGCCGTCCTACGAGCAGTACTTC; cdr3_aa: CASSGLAGGPSYEQYF
clone_size: few; v_call: TRBV28; j_call: TRBJ1-5; d_call: -; cdr3_nt: TGTGCCAGCAGTCCCTATAGCAATCAGCCCCAGCATTTT; cdr3_aa: CASSPYSNQPQHF
clone_size: -; v_call: TRBV9; j_call: TRBJ1-1; d_call: -; cdr3_nt: TGTGCCAGCAGCGCGAGGGCCGAGGTCACTGAAGCTTTCTTT; cdr3_aa: CASSARAEVTEAFF
clone_size: once; v_call: TRBV5-6; j_call: TRBJ2-1; d_call: -; cdr3_nt: TGTGCCAGCATCCTACAGGGCAATGAGCAGTTCTTC; cdr3_aa: CASILQGNEQFF
clone_size: -; v_call: TRBV2; j_call: TRBJ1-5; d_call: -; cdr3_nt: TGTGCCAGCAGCCTCAACAGGGACGGGCCCCAGCATTTT; cdr3_aa: CASSLNRDGPQHF
clone_size: once; v_call: TRBV19; j_call: TRBJ2-2; d_call: TRBD2; cdr3_nt: TGTGCCAGCGCGAGGCGGGGGGCGTCCGGGGAGCTGTTTTTT; cdr3_aa: CASARRGASGELFF
clone_size: -; v_call: TRBV15; j_call: TRBJ2-1; d_call: TRBD1; cdr3_nt: TGTGCCACCAGCACCCCAGGGGGTCATAGGTACCATGAGCAGTTCTTC; cdr3_aa: CATSTPGGHRYHEQFF
clone_size: -; v_call: TRBV27; j_call: TRBJ1-5; d_call: -; cdr3_nt: TGTGCCAGCAGTAGACAAGTATATCAGCCCCAGCATTTT; cdr3_aa: CASSRQVYQPQHF
clone_size: -; v_call: TRBV4-3; j_call: TRBJ1-1; d_call: -; cdr3_nt: TGCGCCAGCAGCCCAGACGGGTGGAACACTGAAGCTTTCTTT; cdr3_aa: CASSPDGWNTEAFF
clone_size: -; v_call: TRBV7-2; j_call: TRBJ1-4; d_call: -; cdr3_nt: TGTGCCAGCAGCCCCGACAGATTAAGAGGTGCAACTAATGAAAAACTGTTTTTT; cdr3_aa: CASSPDRLRGATNEKLFF
clone_size: -; v_call: TRBV5-1; j_call: TRBJ2-6; d_call: -; cdr3_nt: TGCGCCAGCAGCCGAGACATAGTACGGTCTGGGGCCAACGTCCTGACTTTC; cdr3_aa: CASSRDIVRSGANVLTF